This passage covers 3 T cell receptor beta chains from one sample sequenced in a study of spatial heterogeneity in lung cancer. Findings of the study overall: Tumors with more nonsynonymous mutations had more expanded intratumoral alpha and beta TCRs.

Which antigens these TCRs recognize remains unknown. TCRdb processed the 5' RACE reads anew with MiXCR; each CDR3 protein has one entry. The table lists approximately 94,000 distinct CDR3 sequences, 3.5% to 5% of them singletons. Time point described: sample taken at primary tumor resection. The sequenced sample was lung tumor tissue, obtained at surgery. The source is a male donor with early-stage non-small cell lung cancer.

This clonotype was recorded many times. This sequence joins TRBV5-1 and TRBJ1-1, with D possibly being TRBD1 (6 bases). CDR3 length: 16 amino acids. Germline V lookup: CDR1 SGHRS, CDR2 YFSETQ. Trimming took 1 base from V and 0 from J, leaving 13 bases between them. This CDR3 reads CASSLTGLEMNTEAFF. CDR3 nucleotide sequence: TGCGCCAGCAGCTTGACAGGGCTGGAGATGAACACTGAAGCTTTCTTT.

Many counts were recorded for this clonotype. The chain combines TRBV18 with TRBJ2-1; the match to TRBD2 covers 10 bases. Unmatched junction bases numbered 2, after V lost 3 bases and J lost 3 bases. Germline CDR1 and CDR2: KGHSH and LQKENI. This CDR3 spans 15 amino acids. CDR3 sequence: CASSPWTSGYNEQFF. The DNA of the CDR3 is TGTGCCAGCTCACCGTGGACTAGCGGCTACAATGAGCAGTTCTTC.

This clonotype showed up many times. This sequence joins TRBV27 and TRBJ2-1; D may match TRBD1 or TRBD2 (5 bases each). The length of the CDR3 is 13 residues. The germline gives CDR1 MNHEY, CDR2 SMNVEV (reference sequence). V gave up 8 bases and J gave up 8 bases, with 16 bases separating them. The CDR3: CASSDHRGHEQFF. CDR3 bases: TGTGCCAGCTCAGACCATCGGGGCCATGAGCAGTTCTTC.